This T cell receptor beta chain was identified in a study of response to subunit inactivated influenza vaccine. Study results and limitations: Few additional T cells are recruited per seasonal influenza vaccination, authors suggested.

Germline values: CDR1 MNHEY, CDR2 SVGAGI. V shed 0 bases, J shed 7 bases, and the junction held 7 bases outside the gene matches. CDR3 length: 15 residues. This clonotype has just a few counts. Its matching antigen is unknown. TCRdb re-analysed the RT-PCR reads in MiXCR, keeping a single row per CDR3 protein. The table has roughly 780,000 distinct CDR3 sequences, roughly 20% seen once. V is TRBV6-5 and J is TRBJ1-1, with 8 nucleotides matching TRBD1. Here the sequenced sample was PBMCs from blood, taken about 5 days after vaccination. This receptor was taken from a man aged 50 to 60 who received an inactivated influenza vaccine. CDR3 in DNA: TGTGCCAGCAGTTACTCGCCCTCTACAGGGGGTGAAGCTTTCTTT. This sequence encodes CASSYSPSTGGEAFF.